Included here is one T cell receptor (beta chain) sequence, with context. These data come from a study of blood T cells in healthy people across ages. A second PCR, run for roughly 7 to 12 cycles, used a sample-barcoded 5' primer plus a J-beta primer mix. TCRdb itself ran the 5' RACE reads through MiXCR, one entry per CDR3 protein. The repertoire has about 900,000 distinct CDR3 sequences, around two thirds of them found once; the top ten carry roughly 26%. CDR3 length: 15 amino acids. The V end was cut by 3 bases, the J end by 3 bases, with 15 bases between. Germline values: CDR1 KGHSH, CDR2 LQKENI. The genes are TRBV18 and TRBJ2-7, with TRBD2 as a possible D gene (5 bases). The specimen was blood. This TCR was sampled from a man aged 25-40 years in good health. CDR3 DNA sequence: TGTGCCAGCTCACCTGAAGTGGCCGGGATCTACGAGCAGTACTTC. Encoded protein: CASSPEVAGIYEQYF.